This T cell receptor beta chain was identified in a study of blood T cell repertoires in COVID-19. About the study: The United States, Italy and Spain supplied acute and convalescent COVID-19 samples. The cDNA or gDNA used as material had been derived from T cells, B-cell-depleted T cells, or PBMCs.

Original processing methods: Scientists estimated how many nucleated cells there were by amplifying reference gene primers. Only in-frame clones appear in the TCRdb table, and some are missing; sequencing was by immunoSEQ multiplex PCR. The V and J calls and clone size were taken over from that table, and D and trimming were inferred from the DNA. This table has fewer than 85,000 clones, roughly 91% appearing once. The V gene end was trimmed by 0 bases and the J gene end by 5 bases; junction bases not matched to a gene: 7. This CDR3 has 17 residues. The germline CDR1 and CDR2 sequences are MGHRA and YSYEKL.

The TCR comes from a woman in her 50s in a cohort sampled during active COVID-19. This rearrangement joins TRBV4-1 to TRBJ2-5; the match to TRBD2 covers 12 bases. Sequenced input: peripheral blood. CDR3 nucleotide sequence: TGCGCCAGCAGCCAAGAAGGGCTAGCGGGAGGGTTGGAGACCCAGTACTTC. The encoded protein is CASSQEGLAGGLETQYF.